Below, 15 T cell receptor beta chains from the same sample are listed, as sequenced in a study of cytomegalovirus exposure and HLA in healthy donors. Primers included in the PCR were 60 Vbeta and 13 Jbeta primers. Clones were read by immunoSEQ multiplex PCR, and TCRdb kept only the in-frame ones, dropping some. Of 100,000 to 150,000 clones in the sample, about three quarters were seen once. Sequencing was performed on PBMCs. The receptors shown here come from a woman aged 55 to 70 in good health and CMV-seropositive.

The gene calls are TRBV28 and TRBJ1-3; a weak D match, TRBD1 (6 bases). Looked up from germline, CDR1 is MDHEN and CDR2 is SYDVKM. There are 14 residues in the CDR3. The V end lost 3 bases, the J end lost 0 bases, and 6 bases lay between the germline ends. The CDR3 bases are TGTGCCAGCAGTTTCAGGGGCTCTGGAAACACCATATATTTT. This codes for CASSFRGSGNTIYF.

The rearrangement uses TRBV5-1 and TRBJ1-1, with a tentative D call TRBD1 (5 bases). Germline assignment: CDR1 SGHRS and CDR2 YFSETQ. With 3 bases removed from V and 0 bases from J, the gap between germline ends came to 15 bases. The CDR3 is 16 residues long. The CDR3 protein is CASSSRQRTLNTEAFF. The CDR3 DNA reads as TGCGCCAGCAGCTCCCGACAGCGTACGCTGAACACTGAAGCTTTCTTT.

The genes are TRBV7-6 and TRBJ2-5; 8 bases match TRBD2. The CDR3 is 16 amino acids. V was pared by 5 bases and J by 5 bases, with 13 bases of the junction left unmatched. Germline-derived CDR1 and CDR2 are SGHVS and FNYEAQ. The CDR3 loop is CASSPGLGGGRETQYF. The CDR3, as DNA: TGTGCCAGCAGCCCCGGCCTAGGCGGGGGGAGGGAGACCCAGTACTTC.

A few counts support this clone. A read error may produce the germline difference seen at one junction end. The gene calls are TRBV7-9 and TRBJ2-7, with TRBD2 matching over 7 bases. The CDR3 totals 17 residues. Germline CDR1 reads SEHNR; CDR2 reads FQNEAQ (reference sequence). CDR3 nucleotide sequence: TGTTCCAGCAGGAACGGTATGGGGGGGGGAGGTGGGAACGAGCAGTACTTC. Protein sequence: CSSRNGMGGGGGNEQYF.

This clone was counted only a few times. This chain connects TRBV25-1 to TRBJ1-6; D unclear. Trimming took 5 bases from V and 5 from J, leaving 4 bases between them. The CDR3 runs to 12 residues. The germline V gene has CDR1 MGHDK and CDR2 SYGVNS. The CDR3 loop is CASSPHNSPLHF. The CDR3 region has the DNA TGTGCCAGCAGTCCTCATAATTCACCCCTCCACTTT.

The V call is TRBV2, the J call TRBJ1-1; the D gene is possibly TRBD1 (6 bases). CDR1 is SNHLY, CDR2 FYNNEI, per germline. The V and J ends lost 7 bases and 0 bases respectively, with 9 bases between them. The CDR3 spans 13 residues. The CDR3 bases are TGTGCCAGCACCCAGGGGATGAACACTGAAGCTTTCTTT. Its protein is CASTQGMNTEAFF.

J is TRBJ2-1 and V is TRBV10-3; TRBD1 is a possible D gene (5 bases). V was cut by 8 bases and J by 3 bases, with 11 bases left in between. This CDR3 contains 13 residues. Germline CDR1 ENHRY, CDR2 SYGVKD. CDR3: CAIGQDVYNEQFF. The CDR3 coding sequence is TGTGCCATCGGACAAGACGTCTACAATGAGCAGTTCTTC.

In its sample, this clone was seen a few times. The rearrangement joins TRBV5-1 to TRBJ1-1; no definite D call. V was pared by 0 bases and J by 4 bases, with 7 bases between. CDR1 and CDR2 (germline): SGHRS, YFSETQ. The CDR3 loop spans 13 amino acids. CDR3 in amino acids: CASSLDRFTEAFF. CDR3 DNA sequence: TGCGCCAGCAGCTTGGACCGGTTCACTGAAGCTTTCTTT.

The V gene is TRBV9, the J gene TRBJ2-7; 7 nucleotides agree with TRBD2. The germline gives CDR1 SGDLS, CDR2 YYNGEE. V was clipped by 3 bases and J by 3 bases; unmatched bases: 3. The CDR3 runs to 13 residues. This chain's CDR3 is CASSAPSGYEQYF. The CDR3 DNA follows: TGTGCCAGCAGCGCCCCTAGCGGCTACGAGCAGTACTTC. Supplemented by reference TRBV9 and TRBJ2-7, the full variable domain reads DSGVTQTPKHLITATGQRVTLRCSPRSGDLSVYWYQQSLDQGLQFLIQYYNGEERAKGNILERFSAQQFPDLHSELNLSSLELGDSALYFCASSAPSGYEQYFGPGTRLTVT.

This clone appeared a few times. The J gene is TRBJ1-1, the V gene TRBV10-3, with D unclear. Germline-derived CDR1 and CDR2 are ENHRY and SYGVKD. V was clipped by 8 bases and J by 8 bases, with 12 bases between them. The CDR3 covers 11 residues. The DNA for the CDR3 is TGTGCCATCGCTTCGGAACTAGAAGCTTTCTTT. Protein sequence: CAIASELEAFF.

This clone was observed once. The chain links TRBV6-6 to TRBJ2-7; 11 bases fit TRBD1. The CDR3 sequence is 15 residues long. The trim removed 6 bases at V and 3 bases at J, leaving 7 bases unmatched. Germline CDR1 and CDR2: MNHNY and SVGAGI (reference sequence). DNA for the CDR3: TGTGCCAGCAGCCGCGGACAGGGGGCAGACTACGAGCAGTACTTC. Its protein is CASSRGQGADYEQYF.

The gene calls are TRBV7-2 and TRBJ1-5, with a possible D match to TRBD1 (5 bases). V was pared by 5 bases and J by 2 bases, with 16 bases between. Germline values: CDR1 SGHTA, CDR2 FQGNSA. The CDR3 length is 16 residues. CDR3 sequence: CASSPPGVRRNQPQHF. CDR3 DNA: TGTGCCAGCAGCCCCCCGGGGGTAAGACGCAATCAGCCCCAGCATTTT.

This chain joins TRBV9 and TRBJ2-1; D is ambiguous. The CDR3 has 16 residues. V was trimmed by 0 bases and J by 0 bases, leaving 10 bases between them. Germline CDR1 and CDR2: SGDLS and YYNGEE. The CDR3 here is CASSVEGGFSYNEQFF. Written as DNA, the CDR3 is TGTGCCAGCAGCGTAGAAGGCGGATTCTCCTACAATGAGCAGTTCTTC.

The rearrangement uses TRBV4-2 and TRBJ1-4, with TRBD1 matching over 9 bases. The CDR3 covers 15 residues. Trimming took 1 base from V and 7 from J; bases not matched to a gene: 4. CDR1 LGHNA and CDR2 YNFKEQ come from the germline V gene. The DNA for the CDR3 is TGTGCCAGCAGCCAAGGGGGACAGGGAAGTGAAAAACTGTTTTTT. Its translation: CASSQGGQGSEKLFF.

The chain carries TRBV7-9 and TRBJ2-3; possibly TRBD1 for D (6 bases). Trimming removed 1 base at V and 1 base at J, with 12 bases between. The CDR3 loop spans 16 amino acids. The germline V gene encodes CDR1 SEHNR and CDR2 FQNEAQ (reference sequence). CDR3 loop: CASSLVRHRGTDTQYF. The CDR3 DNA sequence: TGTGCCAGCAGCTTAGTACGGCACAGGGGCACAGATACGCAGTATTTT.